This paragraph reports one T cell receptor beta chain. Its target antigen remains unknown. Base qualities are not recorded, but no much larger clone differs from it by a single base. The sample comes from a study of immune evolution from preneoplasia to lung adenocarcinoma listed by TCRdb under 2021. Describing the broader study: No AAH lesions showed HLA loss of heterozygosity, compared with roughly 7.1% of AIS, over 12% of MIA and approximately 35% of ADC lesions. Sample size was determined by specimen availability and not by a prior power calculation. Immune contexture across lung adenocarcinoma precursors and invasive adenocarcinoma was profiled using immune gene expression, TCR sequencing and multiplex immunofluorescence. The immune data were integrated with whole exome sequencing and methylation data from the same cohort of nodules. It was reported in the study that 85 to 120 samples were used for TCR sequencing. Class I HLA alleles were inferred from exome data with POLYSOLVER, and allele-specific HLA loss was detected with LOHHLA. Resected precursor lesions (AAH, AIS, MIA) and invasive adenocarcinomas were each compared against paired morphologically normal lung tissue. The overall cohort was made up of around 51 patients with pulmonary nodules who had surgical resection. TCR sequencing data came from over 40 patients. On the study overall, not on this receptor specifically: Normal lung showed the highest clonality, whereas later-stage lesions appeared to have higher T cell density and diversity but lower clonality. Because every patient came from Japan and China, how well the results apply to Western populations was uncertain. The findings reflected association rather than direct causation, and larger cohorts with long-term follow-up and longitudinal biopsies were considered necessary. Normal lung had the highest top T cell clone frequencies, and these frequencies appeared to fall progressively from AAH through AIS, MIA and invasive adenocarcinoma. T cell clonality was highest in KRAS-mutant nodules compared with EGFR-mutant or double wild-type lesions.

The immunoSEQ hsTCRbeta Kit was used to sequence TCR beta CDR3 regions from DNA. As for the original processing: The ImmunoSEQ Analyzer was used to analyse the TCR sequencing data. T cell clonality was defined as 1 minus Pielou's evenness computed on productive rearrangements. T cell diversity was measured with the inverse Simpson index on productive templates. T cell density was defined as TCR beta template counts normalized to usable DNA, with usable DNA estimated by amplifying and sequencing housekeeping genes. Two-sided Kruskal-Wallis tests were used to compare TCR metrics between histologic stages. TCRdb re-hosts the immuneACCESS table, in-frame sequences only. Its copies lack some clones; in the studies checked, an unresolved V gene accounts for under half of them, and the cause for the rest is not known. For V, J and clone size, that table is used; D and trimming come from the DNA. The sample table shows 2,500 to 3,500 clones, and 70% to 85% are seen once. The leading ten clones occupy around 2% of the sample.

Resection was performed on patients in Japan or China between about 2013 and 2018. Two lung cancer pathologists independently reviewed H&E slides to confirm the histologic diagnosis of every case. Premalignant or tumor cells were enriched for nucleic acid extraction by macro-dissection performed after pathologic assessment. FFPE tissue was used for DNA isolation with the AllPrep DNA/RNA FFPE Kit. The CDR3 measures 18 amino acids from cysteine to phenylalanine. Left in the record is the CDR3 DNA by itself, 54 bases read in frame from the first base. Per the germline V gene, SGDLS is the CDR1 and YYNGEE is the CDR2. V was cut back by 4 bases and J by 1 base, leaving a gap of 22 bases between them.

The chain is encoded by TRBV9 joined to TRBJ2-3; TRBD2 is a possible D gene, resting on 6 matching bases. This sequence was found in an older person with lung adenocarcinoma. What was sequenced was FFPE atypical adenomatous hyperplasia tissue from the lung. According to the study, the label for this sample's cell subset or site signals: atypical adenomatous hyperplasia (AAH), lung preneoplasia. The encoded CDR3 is CASSPLSGGGVGTDTQYF. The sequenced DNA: TGTGCCAGCAGCCCTCTTTCCGGGGGTGGGGTGGGCACAGATACGCAGTATTTT.